This entry features one T cell receptor (beta chain) sequence. No antigen is known for it. One junction end does not reproduce the germline sequence, and a read error may be involved. This sample was included in a study of OX40 agonist ivuxolimab in advanced cancers. The overall study: An agonistic anti-OX40 (CD134) antibody, ivuxolimab, was used to treat the patients. Patients were treated with intravenous ivuxolimab, dosed at 0.01 to 10 mg/kg and infused every 2 weeks. Dose-escalation patients' cancers were hepatocellular carcinoma, melanoma, renal cell or head and neck cancer.

Points from the study as a whole: Both blood CD4+ and CD8+ T cells showed clonal growth by week 6 at 0.1 to 3.0 mg/kg.

TCRdb keeps only in-frame clones here, not all; method: immunoSEQ multiplex PCR. The sample has 65,000 to 90,000 clones; roughly 85% are singletons. Per germline, CDR1 SSHAT and CDR2 FNYEAQ (reference sequence). The CDR3 runs to 16 residues. The J gene is TRBJ1-2, the V gene TRBV7-7, with D perhaps matching TRBD1 (5 bases). The sequencing here drew on CD4+ or CD8+ T cells sorted from blood, taken in a trial of the OX40 agonist ivuxolimab. The sequence was obtained from an adult with an advanced solid tumor such as melanoma, head and neck, liver or kidney cancer. CDR3 loop: CASSSPGVREVEGYTF. CDR3 nucleotide sequence: TGTGCTAGCAGCTCCCCCGGCGTCAGGGAAGTAGAAGGCTACACCTTC.